The rows below give T cell receptor beta chains drawn from one sample of a study of blood T cell repertoires in COVID-19. Using immunoSEQ multiplex PCR, the repertoire was profiled, and TCRdb retains in-frame clones only, with some absent. This sample has 360,000 or so clones, with 88% found just once. Sequenced: PBMCs or T cells enriched from blood (not recorded which). These receptors came from a woman aged 30 to 39 who had been exposed to COVID-19. Both conserved end residues are part of each CDR3. A D gene is named only where the DNA matches it firmly. Size values are once, few and many counts, or a class for expanded clones, and some rows have none.

v_gene: TRBV7-9
j_gene: TRBJ2-3
d_gene: NA
abundance: NA
CDR3aa: CASKEVGTDTQYF
CDR3nt: TGTGCCAGCAAGGAGGTCGGCACAGATACGCAGTATTTT

v_gene: TRBV5-1
j_gene: TRBJ2-7
d_gene: NA
abundance: once
CDR3aa: CASSLAVLSYEQYF
CDR3nt: TGCGCCAGCAGCTTGGCAGTTCTCTCCTACGAGCAGTACTTC

v_gene: TRBV7-9
j_gene: TRBJ1-5
d_gene: NA
abundance: NA
CDR3aa: CASSLPRQLNQPQHF
CDR3nt: TGTGCCAGCAGCTTACCCCGACAGTTGAATCAGCCCCAGCATTTT

v_gene: TRBV18
j_gene: TRBJ2-5
d_gene: TRBD1
abundance: NA
CDR3aa: CASSSLRGTPQETQYF
CDR3nt: TGTGCCAGCTCATCCCTCAGGGGGACCCCCCAAGAGACCCAGTACTTC

v_gene: TRBV7-9
j_gene: TRBJ1-3
d_gene: NA
abundance: NA
CDR3aa: CASSFSPYGSGNTIYF
CDR3nt: TGTGCCAGCAGCTTTAGCCCTTACGGCTCTGGAAACACCATATATTTT

v_gene: TRBV5-1
j_gene: TRBJ2-3
d_gene: NA
abundance: NA
CDR3aa: CASSRGATGFGESTDTQYF
CDR3nt: TGCGCCAGCAGCCGGGGGGCTACAGGGTTTGGCGAAAGCACAGATACGCAGTATTTT

v_gene: TRBV3-1/TRBV3-2
j_gene: TRBJ1-2
d_gene: NA
abundance: NA
CDR3aa: CASSQVGGGSIYGYTF
CDR3nt: TGTGCCAGCAGCCAAGTAGGCGGGGGAAGCATCTATGGCTACACCTTC

v_gene: TRBV28
j_gene: TRBJ2-7
d_gene: NA
abundance: NA
CDR3aa: CASSLPGGKSYEQYF
CDR3nt: TGTGCCAGCAGCCTCCCCGGAGGAAAGTCCTACGAGCAGTACTTC

v_gene: TRBV28
j_gene: TRBJ2-5
d_gene: NA
abundance: NA
CDR3aa: CASVQQETQYF
CDR3nt: TGTGCCAGCGTCCAGCAAGAGACCCAGTACTTC

v_gene: TRBV28
j_gene: TRBJ1-3
d_gene: TRBD1
abundance: NA
CDR3aa: CASSYDRGLSGNTIYF
CDR3nt: TGTGCCAGCAGTTACGACAGGGGGCTAAGCGGAAACACCATATATTTT

v_gene: TRBV3-1/TRBV3-2
j_gene: TRBJ1-2
d_gene: NA
abundance: NA
CDR3aa: CASSQVGNGYTF
CDR3nt: TGTGCCAGCAGCCAAGTCGGGAATGGCTACACCTTC

v_gene: TRBV19
j_gene: TRBJ1-5
d_gene: TRBD1
abundance: NA
CDR3aa: CASSLQGLPQPQHF
CDR3nt: TGTGCCAGTAGTTTACAGGGGTTACCTCAGCCCCAGCATTTT

v_gene: TRBV4-1
j_gene: TRBJ2-1
d_gene: NA
abundance: NA
CDR3aa: CASSPGDSHNEQFF
CDR3nt: TGCGCCAGCAGCCCCGGGGACTCCCACAATGAGCAGTTCTTC

v_gene: TRBV18
j_gene: TRBJ1-3
d_gene: NA
abundance: NA
CDR3aa: CASFPGPPGNTIYF
CDR3nt: TGTGCCAGCTTCCCGGGTCCCCCTGGAAACACCATATATTTT

v_gene: TRBV7-9
j_gene: TRBJ2-1
d_gene: NA
abundance: NA
CDR3aa: CASRSGLDEQFF
CDR3nt: TGTGCCAGCAGGTCCGGTCTGGATGAGCAGTTCTTC

v_gene: TRBV7-2
j_gene: TRBJ2-3
d_gene: NA
abundance: NA
CDR3aa: CASSLARRVSGTDTQYF
CDR3nt: TGTGCCAGCAGCTTAGCGCGTCGGGTATCAGGCACAGATACGCAGTATTTT